This TCR beta chain was sequenced during a study of blood T cell repertoires in COVID-19. Study-level background: Sites across the United States, Italy and Spain contributed samples from acute and convalescent COVID-19. The analysed material was cDNA or gDNA that came from T cells, B-cell-depleted T cells, or PBMCs.

The count of this clone is one. Original analysis: Amplified reference gene primers provided the basis for estimating nucleated cell counts. Assay: immunoSEQ multiplex PCR; the TCRdb copy retains only in-frame clones and omits some. The DNA was the basis for D and trimming; V, J and clone size are from that table. The sample includes approximately 200,000 clones, approximately 85% of them seen just once. This receptor was taken from a man aged 45-65 years who had recovered from COVID-19. Sequencing was carried out using peripheral blood.

CDR3 in DNA: TGTGCCAGCAAGTTCCGGCCGACATGGTATAGCAATCAGCCCCAGCATTTT. Protein sequence: CASKFRPTWYSNQPQHF. The V call is TRBV2, the J call TRBJ1-5; D remains ambiguous. This CDR3 spans 17 amino acids. The V end was cut by 7 bases, the J end by 0 bases, with 19 bases between. Germline lookup yields CDR1 SNHLY and CDR2 FYNNEI.